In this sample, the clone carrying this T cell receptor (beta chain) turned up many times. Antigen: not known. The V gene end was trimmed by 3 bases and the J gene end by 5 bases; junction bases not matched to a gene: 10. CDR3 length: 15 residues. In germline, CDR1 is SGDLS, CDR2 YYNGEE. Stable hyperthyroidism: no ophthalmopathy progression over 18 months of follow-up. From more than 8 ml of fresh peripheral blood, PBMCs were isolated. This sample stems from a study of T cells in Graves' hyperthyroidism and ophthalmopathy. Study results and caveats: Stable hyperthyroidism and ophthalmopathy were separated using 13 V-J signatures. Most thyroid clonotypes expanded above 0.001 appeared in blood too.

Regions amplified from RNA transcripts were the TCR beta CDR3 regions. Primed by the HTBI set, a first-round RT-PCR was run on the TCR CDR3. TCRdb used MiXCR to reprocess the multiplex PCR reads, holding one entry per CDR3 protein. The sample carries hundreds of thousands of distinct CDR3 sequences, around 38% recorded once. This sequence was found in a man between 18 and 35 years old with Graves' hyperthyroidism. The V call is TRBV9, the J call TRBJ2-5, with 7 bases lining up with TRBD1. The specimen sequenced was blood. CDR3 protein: CASSAQGQPWETQYF. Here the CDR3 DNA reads TGTGCCAGCAGCGCACAGGGGCAACCGTGGGAGACCCAGTACTTC. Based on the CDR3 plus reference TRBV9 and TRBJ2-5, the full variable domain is DSGVTQTPKHLITATGQRVTLRCSPRSGDLSVYWYQQSLDQGLQFLIQYYNGEERAKGNILERFSAQQFPDLHSELNLSSLELGDSALYFCASSAQGQPWETQYFGPGTRLLVL.